This TCR beta chain was identified in a study of cytomegalovirus exposure and HLA in healthy donors. Whole-study results and caveats: Follow-up analysis seemed to connect common viral pathogens with several of the most significant clusters identified. Cytomegalovirus status, reportedly, was diagnosed with high specificity and sensitivity by the classifier.

The trim removed 7 bases at V and 6 bases at J, leaving 6 bases unmatched. The CDR3 is 14 residues long. The germline CDR1 and CDR2 sequences are MNHNS and SASEGT. Healthy bone marrow donors made up the donors. Of note for this clone: The target antigen is unknown.

The PCR contained 60 Vbeta and 13 Jbeta primers. Sequenced by immunoSEQ multiplex PCR; TCRdb stores in-frame clones only, minus some. The sample lists 100,000 to 150,000 clones, around two thirds seen once, with 4.8% in the top ten. Sample: PBMCs. The rearrangement uses TRBV6-1 and TRBJ2-2, with 9 bases identical to TRBD1. This TCR was sampled from a man in his sixties in good health and CMV-seropositive. CDR3 nucleotide sequence: TGTGCCAGCAACCGGGACAGGGATCCCGGGGAGCTGTTTTTT. This codes for CASNRDRDPGELFF.